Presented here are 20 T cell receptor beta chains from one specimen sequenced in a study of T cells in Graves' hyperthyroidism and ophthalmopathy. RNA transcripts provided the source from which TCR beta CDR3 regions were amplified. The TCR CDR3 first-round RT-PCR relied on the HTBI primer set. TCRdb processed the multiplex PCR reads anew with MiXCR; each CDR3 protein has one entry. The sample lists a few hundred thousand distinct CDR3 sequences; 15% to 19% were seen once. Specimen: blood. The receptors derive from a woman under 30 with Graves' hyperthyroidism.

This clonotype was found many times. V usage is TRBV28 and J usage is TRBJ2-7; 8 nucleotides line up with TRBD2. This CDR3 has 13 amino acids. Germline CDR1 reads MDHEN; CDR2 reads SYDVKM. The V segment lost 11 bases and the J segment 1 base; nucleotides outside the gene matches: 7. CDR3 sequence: CAVGVAGSYEQYF. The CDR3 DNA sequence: TGTGCCGTCGGGGTAGCGGGATCCTACGAGCAGTACTTC.

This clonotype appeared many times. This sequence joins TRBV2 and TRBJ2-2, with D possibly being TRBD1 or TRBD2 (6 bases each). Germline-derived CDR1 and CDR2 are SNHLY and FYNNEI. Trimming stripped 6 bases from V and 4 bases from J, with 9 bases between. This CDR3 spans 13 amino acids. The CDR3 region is CASRTGATGELFF. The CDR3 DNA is TGTGCCAGCAGAACGGGGGCCACCGGGGAGCTGTTTTTT.

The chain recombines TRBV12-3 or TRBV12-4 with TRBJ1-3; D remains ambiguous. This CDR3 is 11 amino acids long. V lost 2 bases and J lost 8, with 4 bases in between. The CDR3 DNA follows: TGTGCCAGCAGTTTAATGGACACCATATATTTT. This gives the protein CASSLMDTIYF.

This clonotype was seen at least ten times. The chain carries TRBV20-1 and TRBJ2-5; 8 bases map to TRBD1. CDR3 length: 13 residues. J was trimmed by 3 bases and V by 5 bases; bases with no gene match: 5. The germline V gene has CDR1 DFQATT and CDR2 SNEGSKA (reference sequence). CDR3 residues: CSAWGQAEETQYF. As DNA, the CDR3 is TGCAGTGCTTGGGGACAGGCGGAAGAGACCCAGTACTTC.

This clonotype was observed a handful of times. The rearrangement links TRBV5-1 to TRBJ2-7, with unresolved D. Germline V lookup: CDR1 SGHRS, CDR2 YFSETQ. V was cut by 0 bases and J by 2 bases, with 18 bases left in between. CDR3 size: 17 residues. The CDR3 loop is CASSLAAGRALPYEQYF. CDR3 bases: TGCGCCAGCAGCTTGGCCGCAGGAAGGGCCCTGCCCTACGAGCAGTACTTC.

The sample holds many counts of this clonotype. The CDR3 region is CASSLTGAGQYF. The DNA of the CDR3 is TGTGCCAGCAGCCTTACTGGGGCAGGTCAGTACTTC. The V call is TRBV11-1, the J call TRBJ2-5, with D tentatively TRBD1 (5 bases). V lost 5 bases to trimming and J lost 11 bases, with 15 bases between them. Germline-derived CDR1 and CDR2 are SGHAT and FQDESV (reference sequence). This CDR3 contains 12 residues.

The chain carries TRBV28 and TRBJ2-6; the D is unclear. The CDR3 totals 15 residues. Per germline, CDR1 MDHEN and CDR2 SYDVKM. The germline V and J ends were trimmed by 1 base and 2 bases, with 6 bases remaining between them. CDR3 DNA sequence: TGTGCCAGCAGTTTATACGGAGCTGGGGCCAACGTCCTGACTTTC. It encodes CASSLYGAGANVLTF.

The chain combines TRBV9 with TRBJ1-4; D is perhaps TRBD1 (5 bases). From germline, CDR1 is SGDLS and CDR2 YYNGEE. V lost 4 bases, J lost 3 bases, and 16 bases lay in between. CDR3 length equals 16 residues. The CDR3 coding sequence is TGTGCCAGCAGCCTAAACCCGGGGCCGGCTAATGAAAAACTGTTTTTT. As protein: CASSLNPGPANEKLFF.

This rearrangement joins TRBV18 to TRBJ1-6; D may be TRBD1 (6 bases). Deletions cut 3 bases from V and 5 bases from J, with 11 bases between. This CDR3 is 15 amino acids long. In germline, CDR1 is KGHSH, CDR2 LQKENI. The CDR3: CASSPSQGNNSPLHF. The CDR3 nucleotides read TGTGCCAGCTCACCGTCTCAGGGGAATAATTCACCCCTCCACTTT.

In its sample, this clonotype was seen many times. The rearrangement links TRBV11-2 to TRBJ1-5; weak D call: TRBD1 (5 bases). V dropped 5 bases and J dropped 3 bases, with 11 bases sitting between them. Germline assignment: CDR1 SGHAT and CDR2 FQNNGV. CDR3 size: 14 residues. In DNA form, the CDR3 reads TGTGCCAGCAGCGTTGGGGCTCTCAATCAGCCCCAGCATTTT. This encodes CASSVGALNQPQHF.

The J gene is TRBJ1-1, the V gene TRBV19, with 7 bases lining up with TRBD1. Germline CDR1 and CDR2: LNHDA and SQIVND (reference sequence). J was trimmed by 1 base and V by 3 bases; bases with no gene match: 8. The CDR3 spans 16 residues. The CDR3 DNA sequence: TGTGCCAGTAGTATTGTCGGGAAGGGGGCGAACACTGAAGCTTTCTTT. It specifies CASSIVGKGANTEAFF.

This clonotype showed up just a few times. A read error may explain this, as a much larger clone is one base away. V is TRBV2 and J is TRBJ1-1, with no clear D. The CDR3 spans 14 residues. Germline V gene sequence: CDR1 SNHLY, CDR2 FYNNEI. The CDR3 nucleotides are TGTGCCAGCAGTCGGAGTCAGGCGAACACTGAAGCTCTCTTT. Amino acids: CASSRSQANTEALF.

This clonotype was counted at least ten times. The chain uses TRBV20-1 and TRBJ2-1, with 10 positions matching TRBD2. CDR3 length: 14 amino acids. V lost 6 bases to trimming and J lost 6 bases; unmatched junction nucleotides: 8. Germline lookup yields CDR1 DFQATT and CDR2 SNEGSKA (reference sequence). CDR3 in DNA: TGCAGTGCCCATAGCGGGGGGCCCACCAATGAGCAGTTCTTC. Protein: CSAHSGGPTNEQFF.

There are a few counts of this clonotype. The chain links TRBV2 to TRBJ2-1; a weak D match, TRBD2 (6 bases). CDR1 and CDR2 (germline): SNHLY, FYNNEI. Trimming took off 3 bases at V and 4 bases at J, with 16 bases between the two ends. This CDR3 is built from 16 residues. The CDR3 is CASSDSERAGYNEQFF. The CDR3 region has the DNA TGTGCCAGCAGTGATTCCGAGCGTGCGGGATACAATGAGCAGTTCTTC. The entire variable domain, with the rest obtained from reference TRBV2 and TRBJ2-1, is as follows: EPEVTQTPSHQVTQMGQEVILRCVPISNHLYFYWYRQILGQKVEFLVSFYNNEISEKSEIFDDQFSVERPDGSNFTLKIRSTKLEDSAMYFCASSDSERAGYNEQFFGPGTRLTVL.

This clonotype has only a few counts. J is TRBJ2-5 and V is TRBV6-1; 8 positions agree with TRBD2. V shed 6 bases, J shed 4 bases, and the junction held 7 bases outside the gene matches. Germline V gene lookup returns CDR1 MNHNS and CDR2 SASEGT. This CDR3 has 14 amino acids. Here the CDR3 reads CASRKREKGETQYF. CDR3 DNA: TGTGCCAGCAGGAAGCGGGAGAAGGGAGAGACCCAGTACTTC.

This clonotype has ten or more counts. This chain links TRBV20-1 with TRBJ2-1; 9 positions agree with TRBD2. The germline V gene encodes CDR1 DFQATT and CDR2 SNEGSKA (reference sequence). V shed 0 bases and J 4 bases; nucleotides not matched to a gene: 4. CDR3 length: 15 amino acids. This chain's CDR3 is CSARDSGSAYNEQFF. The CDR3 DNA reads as TGCAGTGCTAGAGATAGCGGGAGTGCGTACAATGAGCAGTTCTTC.

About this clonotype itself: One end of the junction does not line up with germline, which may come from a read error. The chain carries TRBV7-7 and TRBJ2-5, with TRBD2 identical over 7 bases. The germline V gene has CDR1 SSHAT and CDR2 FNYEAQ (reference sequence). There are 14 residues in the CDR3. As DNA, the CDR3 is TGTGCTAGCAGCTCGGGACTATTCCAAGAGACCCAGTACTTC. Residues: CASSSGLFQETQYF. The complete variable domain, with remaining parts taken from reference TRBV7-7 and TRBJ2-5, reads GAGVSQSPRYKVTKRGQDVTLRCDPISSHATLYWYQQALGQGPEFLTYFNYEAQPDKSGLPSDRFSAERPEGSISTLTIQRTEQRDSAMYRCASSSGLFQETQYFGPGTRLLVL.

The CDR3 region is CASSSYTGGSYGYTF. Here the CDR3 DNA reads TGTGCCAGCAGTTCCTATACAGGGGGGTCCTATGGCTACACCTTC. This sequence joins TRBV6-2 or TRBV6-3 and TRBJ1-2, with 8 bases matching TRBD1. The CDR3 covers 15 residues. With V trimmed by 4 bases and J by 4 bases, 8 bases remained unmatched. Germline CDR1 reads MNHEY; CDR2 reads SVGEGT.

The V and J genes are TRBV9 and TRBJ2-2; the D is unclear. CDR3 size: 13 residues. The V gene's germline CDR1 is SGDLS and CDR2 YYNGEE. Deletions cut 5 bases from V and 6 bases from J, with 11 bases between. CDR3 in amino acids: CASRENKAGELFF. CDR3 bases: TGTGCCAGCAGGGAAAATAAGGCCGGGGAGCTGTTTTTT.

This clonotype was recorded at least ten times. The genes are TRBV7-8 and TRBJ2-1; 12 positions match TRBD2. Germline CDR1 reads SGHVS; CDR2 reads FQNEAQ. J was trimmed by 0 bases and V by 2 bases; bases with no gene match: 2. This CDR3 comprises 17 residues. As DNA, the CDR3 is TGTGCCAGCAGCTTACCTAGCGGGAGGGCCTCCTACAATGAGCAGTTCTTC. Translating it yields CASSLPSGRASYNEQFF. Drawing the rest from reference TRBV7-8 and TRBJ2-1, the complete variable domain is GAGVSQSPRYKVAKRGQDVALRCDPISGHVSLFWYQQALGQGPEFLTYFQNEAQLDKSGLPSDRFFAERPEGSVSTLKIQRTQQEDSAVYLCASSLPSGRASYNEQFFGPGTRLTVL.